The clone carrying this T cell receptor beta chain was seen only a few times. Its cognate antigen is unknown. TCRB transcripts that were expressed got sequenced, as all of the isolated RNA had been reverse transcribed. Sequenced by immunoSEQ multiplex PCR; TCRdb stores in-frame clones only, minus some. The sample has hundreds of thousands of clones; about a sixth are singletons. The data belong to a study of beta chain features in type 1 diabetes. Germline CDR1 and CDR2: SQVTM and ANQGSEA. The CDR3 extends over 16 amino acids. V lost 6 bases, J lost 1 base, and 11 bases stayed unmatched. Study-level results: Short templates might get an advantage during PCR, and this would be equal in patients and controls.

The sample taken for sequencing was naive CD4+ T cells from blood. This TCR came from a man between 18 and 35 years old in good health. V is TRBV29-1 and J is TRBJ2-2, with 7 bases fitting TRBD1. For the CDR3, the DNA is TGCAGCGTCCGAGGCCACAGGGGATTGAACACCGGGGAGCTGTTTTTT. It specifies CSVRGHRGLNTGELFF.